This record covers a single TCR beta chain. It has no known antigen specificity. One base away there is no much larger clone; base qualities are not given. This sample is drawn from a study of OX40 agonist ivuxolimab in advanced cancers. Study-wide context: Ivuxolimab was an agonistic, fully human IgG2 monoclonal antibody directed against OX40 (CD134), a costimulatory receptor. Intravenous ivuxolimab was administered to patients every 2 weeks at six dose levels: 0.01, 0.1, 0.3, 1.5, 3 and 10 mg/kg. Of the approximately 53 patients in dose escalation, some 19 had hepatocellular carcinoma, some 15 had melanoma, 9 had renal cell carcinoma and 9 had head and neck cancer. A male proportion of 82.7% and a mean age of approximately 62 years, ranging from roughly 23 to 90, were recorded for the dose-escalation cohort. Prior anti-PD-1, anti-PD-L1 or anti-CTLA-4 therapy was permitted, and approximately 39% of dose-escalation patients had received checkpoint inhibitors. Three dose-escalation patients achieved partial responses, one with hepatocellular carcinoma and two with cutaneous melanoma. Peripheral TCRbeta sequencing aimed to test whether ivuxolimab altered TCR sequence diversity and caused clonal T-cell expansion. The paper reports the monotherapy dose-escalation portion (N ≈ 50 patients) of the phase I ivuxolimab trial. The full study reports these points: Which antigens the clonally expanded peripheral T cells were specific for was not determined. At doses of 0.1 to 3.0 mg/kg, clonal expansion of both CD4+ and CD8+ T cells in blood was seen between baseline and week 6. After ivuxolimab, CD8+ T cells had more expanded clones than CD4+ T cells on average. Partial responders in the 0.1-3.0 mg/kg groups had among the lowest normalized peripheral clonal expansion, especially among CD8+ T cells. Low levels of normalized T-cell clonal expansion were also seen in some nonresponding patients.

After removal of 0 bases from V and 8 bases from J, the junction retains 3 bases not matched to a gene. From a lookup of the germline V gene, CDR1 and CDR2 are SGHRS and YFSETQ. The CDR3 sequence holds 14 residues, the cysteine and phenylalanine included. The sequence is cut down to CDR3 DNA, 42 bases in frame from base 1. The trial excluded patients who had a history of autoimmune disease or who were on systemic immunosuppression. Peripheral blood for TCR sequencing was drawn from every dose cohort at baseline, at cycle 4 day 1 and at cycle 7 day 1. The samples were drawn from a first-in-human, open-label, multicenter phase I dose-escalation trial of ivuxolimab. The trial enrolled adults with locally advanced or metastatic head and neck squamous cell, hepatocellular, melanoma or renal cell carcinoma. Before TCR sequencing, CD4+ T cells and CD8+ T cells from peripheral blood were sorted into separate populations.

Genomic DNA was isolated from the sorted cells so that the TCRbeta CDR3 region could be sequenced. TCRbeta CDR3 regions were sequenced using the immunoSEQ Assay. TCRdb took over this immuneACCESS table, retaining in-frame rearrangements with V and J assigned. Such tables are incomplete; in checked studies, under half of the missing clones stem from an unresolved V gene, and the remainder is unexplained. The sample table lists under 50,000 clones, 75% to 80% of them with a count of one. The ten largest make up 6.5% to 9% of the sample. The chain is encoded by TRBV5-1 joined to TRBJ2-1; 9 junctional bases match TRBD2. The clonotype originates from an adult with an advanced solid tumor such as melanoma, head and neck, liver or kidney cancer. This specimen was CD4+ or CD8+ T cells sorted from blood, taken in a trial of the OX40 agonist ivuxolimab. The CDR3 region reads CASSLDPSGDEQFF. The DNA is TGCGCCAGCAGCTTGGACCCTAGCGGGGATGAGCAGTTCTTC.